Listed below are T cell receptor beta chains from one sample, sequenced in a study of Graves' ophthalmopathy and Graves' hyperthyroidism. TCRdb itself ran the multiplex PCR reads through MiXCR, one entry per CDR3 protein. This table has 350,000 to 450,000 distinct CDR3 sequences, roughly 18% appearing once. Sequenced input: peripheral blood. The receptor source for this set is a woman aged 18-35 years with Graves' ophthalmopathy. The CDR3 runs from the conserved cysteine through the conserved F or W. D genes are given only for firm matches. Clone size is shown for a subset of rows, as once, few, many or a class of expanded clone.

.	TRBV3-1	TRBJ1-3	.	CASSLYKAGNTIYF	TGTGCCAGCAGCCTTTATAAGGCTGGAAACACCATATATTTT
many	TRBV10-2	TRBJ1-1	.	CASSGRAGVDTEAFF	TGCGCCAGCAGTGGCAGGGCCGGTGTGGACACTGAAGCTTTCTTT
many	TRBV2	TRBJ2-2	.	CASPAVPNTGELFF	TGTGCCAGTCCGGCTGTCCCGAACACCGGGGAGCTGTTTTTT
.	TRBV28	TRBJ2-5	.	CASSHPEGQETQYF	TGTGCCAGCAGTCACCCGGAGGGTCAAGAGACCCAGTACTTC
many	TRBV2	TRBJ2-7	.	CASSAHNLGYEQYF	TGTGCCAGCAGTGCCCATAACCTGGGCTACGAGCAGTACTTC
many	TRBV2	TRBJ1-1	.	CASSLGGRELNTEAFF	TGTGCCAGCAGTCTGGGGGGCAGGGAGTTGAACACTGAAGCTTTCTTT
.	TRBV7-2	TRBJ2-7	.	CASSYAAGSSYEQYF	TGTGCCAGCAGCTATGCGGCGGGGAGCTCCTACGAGCAGTACTTC
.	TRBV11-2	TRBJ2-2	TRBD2	CASSVPGWRGGRTGELFF	TGTGCCAGCAGCGTACCTGGTTGGCGGGGGGGCCGAACCGGGGAGCTGTTTTTT
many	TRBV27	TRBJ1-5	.	CASSQQDYQPQHF	TGTGCCAGTTCGCAACAGGATTATCAGCCCCAGCATTTT
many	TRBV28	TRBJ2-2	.	CASSLRKGRTGELFF	TGTGCCAGCAGTTTGCGAAAGGGGAGAACCGGGGAGCTGTTTTTT
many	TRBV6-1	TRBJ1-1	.	CASSPLSTGKEAFF	TGTGCCAGCAGCCCTTTATCCACAGGGAAGGAAGCTTTCTTT
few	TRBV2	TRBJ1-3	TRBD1	CASSLDRESSGNTIYF	TGTGCCAGCAGCCTTGACAGGGAAAGCTCTGGAAACACCATATATTTT
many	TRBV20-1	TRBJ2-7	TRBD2	CSALSSGRAYEQYF	TGCAGTGCCCTGTCTAGCGGGAGGGCCTACGAGCAGTACTTC
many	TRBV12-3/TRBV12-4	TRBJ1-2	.	CASSKDRYGYTF	TGTGCCAGCAGTAAGGACAGATATGGCTACACCTTC
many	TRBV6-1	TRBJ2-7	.	CASSEILAEQYF	TGTGCCAGCAGTGAAATCCTGGCCGAGCAGTACTTC
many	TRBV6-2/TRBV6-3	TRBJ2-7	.	CASSRSSYEQYF	TGTGCCAGTTCCCGTTCGTCCTACGAGCAGTACTTC
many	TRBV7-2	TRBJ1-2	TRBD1	CASSPGQPFRGYTF	TGTGCCAGCAGCCCGGGACAGCCATTTCGTGGCTACACCTTC
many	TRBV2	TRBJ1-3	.	CASSDSSSGNTIYF	TGTGCCAGCAGTGACTCCAGCTCTGGAAACACCATATATTTT
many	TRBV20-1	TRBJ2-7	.	CSARDPRVYEQYF	TGCAGTGCTAGAGATCCAAGGGTCTACGAGCAGTACTTC
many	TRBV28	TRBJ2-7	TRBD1	CASSPGGAKAYEQYF	TGTGCCAGCAGTCCAGGGGGCGCAAAGGCCTACGAGCAGTACTTC
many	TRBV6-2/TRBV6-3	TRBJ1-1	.	CASRVRNTEAFF	TGTGCCAGCAGGGTTAGAAACACTGAAGCTTTCTTT
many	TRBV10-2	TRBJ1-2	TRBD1	CASSETPTGGGYGYTF	TGCGCCAGCAGTGAGACCCCGACAGGGGGCGGCTATGGCTACACCTTC
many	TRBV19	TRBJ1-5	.	CASTGAPRLYSNQPQHF	TGTGCCAGTACAGGGGCCCCACGGCTATATAGCAATCAGCCCCAGCATTTT
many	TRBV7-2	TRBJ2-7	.	CASRPNYASYEQYF	TGTGCCAGCCGTCCGAATTACGCCTCCTACGAGCAGTACTTC
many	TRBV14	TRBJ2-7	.	CASSQDRRRVRYF	TGTGCCAGCAGCCAAGATCGACGGAGAGTGCGGTACTTC
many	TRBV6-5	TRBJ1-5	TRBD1	CASSLVPGTGASSF	TGTGCCAGCAGTCTAGTTCCTGGTACAGGGGCCTCGAGTTTT
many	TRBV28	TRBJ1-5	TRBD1	CASSPAGQGSNQPQHF	TGTGCCAGCAGTCCAGCGGGACAGGGGAGCAATCAGCCCCAGCATTTT
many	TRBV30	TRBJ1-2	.	CAWAAETDAPRGYTF	TGTGCCTGGGCGGCAGAGACGGACGCCCCGAGGGGCTACACCTTC
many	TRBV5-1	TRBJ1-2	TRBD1	CASSLGQGTPNYGYTF	TGCGCCAGCAGCTTGGGACAGGGTACCCCTAACTATGGCTACACCTTC
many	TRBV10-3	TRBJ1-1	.	CAISESASWAQMNTEAFF	TGTGCCATCAGTGAGTCGGCGTCATGGGCTCAAATGAACACTGAAGCTTTCTTT
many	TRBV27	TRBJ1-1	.	CASSLSGSKVGAFF	TGTGCCAGCAGTTTATCGGGGTCTAAGGTAGGGGCTTTCTTT
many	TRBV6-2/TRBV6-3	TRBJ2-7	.	CASSYGQTYEQYF	TGTGCCAGCAGTTACGGACAGACCTACGAGCAGTACTTC
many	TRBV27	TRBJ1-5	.	CASSLKSPNQPQHF	TGTGCCAGCAGTTTAAAAAGTCCTAATCAGCCCCAGCATTTT
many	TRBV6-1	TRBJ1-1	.	CASSTGRGDTEAFF	TGTGCCAGCAGTACCGGGAGAGGGGACACTGAAGCTTTCTTT
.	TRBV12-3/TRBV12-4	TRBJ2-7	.	CASSLEGPGAYEQYF	TGTGCCAGCAGTTTAGAGGGACCAGGGGCATACGAGCAGTACTTC
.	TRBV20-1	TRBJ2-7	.	CSARDAGTRTYEQYF	TGCAGTGCTAGAGACGCCGGGACAAGGACTTACGAGCAGTACTTC
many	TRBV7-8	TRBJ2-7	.	CASSSDTYEQYF	TGTGCCAGCAGCTCGGACACTTACGAGCAGTACTTC
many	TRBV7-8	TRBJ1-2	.	CASSLGRMGGGGYTF	TGTGCCAGCAGCTTAGGACGTATGGGTGGAGGCGGCTACACCTTC
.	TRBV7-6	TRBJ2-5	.	CASSLRGTSLAQETQYF	TGTGCCAGCAGCTTACGGGGCACTTCCCTGGCCCAAGAGACCCAGTACTTC
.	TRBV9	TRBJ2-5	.	CASSEAGREETQYF	TGTGCCAGCAGCGAGGCGGGAAGGGAAGAGACCCAGTACTTC
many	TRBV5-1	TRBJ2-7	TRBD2	CASSLPTSGTSYEQYF	TGCGCCAGCAGCCTGCCGACTAGCGGGACTTCCTACGAGCAGTACTTC
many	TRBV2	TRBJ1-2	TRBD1	CASSEQGDYGYTF	TGTGCCAGCAGTGAACAGGGGGACTATGGCTACACCTTC
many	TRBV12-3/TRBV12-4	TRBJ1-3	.	CASSFQEGNTIYF	TGTGCCAGCAGTTTTCAGGAAGGAAACACCATATATTTT
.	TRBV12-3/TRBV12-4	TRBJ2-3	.	CASRRFRVDTQYF	TGTGCCAGCCGTAGGTTCCGTGTCGATACGCAGTATTTT
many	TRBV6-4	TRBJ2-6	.	CASSPRGGKTGANALTF	TGTGCCAGCAGCCCCAGGGGCGGGAAAACTGGGGCCAACGCCCTGACTTTC
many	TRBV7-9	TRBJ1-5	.	CASSEEGRANQPQHF	TGTGCCAGCAGCGAGGAAGGGCGGGCGAATCAGCCCCAGCATTTT
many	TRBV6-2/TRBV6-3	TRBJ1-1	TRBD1	CASSNLQGRQWNTEAFF	TGTGCCAGCAGCAACTTACAGGGGCGTCAATGGAACACTGAAGCTTTCTTT
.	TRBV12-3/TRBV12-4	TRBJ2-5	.	CASSQNPLAQYF	TGTGCCAGCAGTCAAAATCCGTTGGCCCAGTACTTC
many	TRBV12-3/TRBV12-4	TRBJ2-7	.	CASSLAPQSTYF	TGTGCCAGCAGTTTGGCCCCCCAGAGCACGTACTTC
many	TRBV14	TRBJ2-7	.	CASSQDFGGTYEQYF	TGTGCCAGCAGCCAAGATTTTGGCGGGACTTACGAGCAGTACTTC
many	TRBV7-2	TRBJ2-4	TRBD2	CASSRTSGSVDIQYF	TGTGCCAGCAGCCGGACTAGCGGGAGTGTAGACATTCAGTACTTC
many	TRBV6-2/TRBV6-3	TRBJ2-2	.	CASSFRGPNTGELFF	TGTGCCAGCAGTTTCCGGGGACCGAACACCGGGGAGCTGTTTTTT
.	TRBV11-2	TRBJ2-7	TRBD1	CASSLDWQGADEQYF	TGTGCCAGCAGCTTAGATTGGCAGGGGGCCGACGAGCAGTACTTC
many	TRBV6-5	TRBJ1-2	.	CASSYSSGRDNYGYTF	TGTGCCAGCAGTTACTCGAGCGGCCGGGACAACTATGGCTACACCTTC
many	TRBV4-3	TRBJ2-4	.	CASSQVWGSKNIQYF	TGCGCCAGCAGCCAAGTTTGGGGCAGCAAAAACATTCAGTACTTC
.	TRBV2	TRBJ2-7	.	CASNRQSGPYEQYF	TGTGCCAGCAACCGACAGAGCGGCCCTTACGAGCAGTACTTC